The 16 T cell receptor beta chains below were found in one sample sequenced in a study of blood T cell repertoires in COVID-19. Assay used: immunoSEQ multiplex PCR; TCRdb lists only in-frame clones, some missing. The sample has roughly 81,000 clones, over 75% seen once. Sequenced sample: peripheral blood. These receptors were obtained from a woman in her seventies with acute or convalescent COVID-19.

The genes are TRBV5-1 and TRBJ2-7, with TRBD2 identical over 7 bases. The CDR3 is made up of 15 amino acids. V shed 0 bases and J 7 bases; nucleotides not matched to a gene: 10. Per germline, CDR1 SGHRS and CDR2 YFSETQ. The CDR3 reads CASSLETGGYLEQYF. The CDR3 bases are TGCGCCAGCAGCTTGGAGACGGGGGGATATTTGGAGCAGTACTTC.

The chain carries TRBV5-1 and TRBJ1-4; D is uncertain. Germline CDR1 and CDR2: SGHRS and YFSETQ. This CDR3 region has 14 residues. V was shortened by 4 bases and J by 5 bases, with 12 bases between the two germline ends. This chain's CDR3 is CASSPVTGNEKLFF. CDR3 coding DNA: TGCGCCAGCAGCCCCGTCACCGGGAATGAAAAACTGTTTTTT.

The V gene is TRBV2, the J gene TRBJ1-1; D unresolved. Germline CDR1 SNHLY, CDR2 FYNNEI. The CDR3 runs to 11 residues. V gave up 2 bases and J gave up 7 bases, with 5 bases separating them. In DNA form, the CDR3 reads TGTGCCAGCAGTGAAACCGGTGAAGCTTTCTTT. Amino acid sequence: CASSETGEAFF. Variable domain in full (rest from reference TRBV2 and TRBJ1-1): EPEVTQTPSHQVTQMGQEVILRCVPISNHLYFYWYRQILGQKVEFLVSFYNNEISEKSEIFDDQFSVERPDGSNFTLKIRSTKLEDSAMYFCASSETGEAFFGQGTRLTVV.

CDR3 in amino acids: CASKLAGEETQYF. CDR3 coding DNA: TGTGCCAGCAAACTAGCGGGGGAAGAGACCCAGTACTTC. The rearrangement joins TRBV19 to TRBJ2-5, with TRBD2 matching over 11 bases. Germline-derived CDR1 and CDR2 are LNHDA and SQIVND (reference sequence). Unmatched junction bases numbered 3, after V lost 9 bases and J lost 3 bases. The CDR3 contains 13 residues.

This clone was observed a few times. CDR3 sequence reads: CAISESEVIGTEAFF. CDR3 DNA sequence: TGTGCCATCAGTGAGTCGGAGGTTATCGGGACTGAAGCTTTCTTT. The chain links TRBV10-3 to TRBJ1-1, with unresolved D. Trimming pared 0 bases from V and 5 bases from J, leaving 13 bases between. This CDR3 is 15 amino acids long. Germline V lookup: CDR1 ENHRY, CDR2 SYGVKD.

There are a few counts of this clone. V usage is TRBV14 and J usage is TRBJ2-3, with D maybe TRBD2 (6 bases). The ends were cut back, 4 bases at V and 2 bases at J, with 13 bases in the middle. The germline CDR1 and CDR2 sequences are SGHDN and FVKESK. This CDR3 has 15 amino acids. This CDR3 is CASSRYSGYTDTQYF. The CDR3 bases are TGTGCCAGCAGCCGCTATAGCGGTTACACAGATACGCAGTATTTT.

This sequence joins TRBV24-1 and TRBJ1-2; TRBD1 might be the D (5 bases). The CDR3 loop spans 14 amino acids. V lost 3 bases and J 0 bases, leaving 7 bases between the germline ends. Germline V gene lookup returns CDR1 KGHDR and CDR2 SFDVKD. Written as DNA, the CDR3 is TGTGCCACCAGTGATGGGGGGGCTAACTATGGCTACACCTTC. Amino acids: CATSDGGANYGYTF.

The chain is built from TRBV25-1 and TRBJ2-2, with a possible D match to TRBD2 (7 bases). The CDR3 loop spans 16 amino acids. Germline loops: CDR1 MGHDK, CDR2 SYGVNS. V lost 2 bases and J lost 4, with 14 bases in between. In DNA, the CDR3 is TGTGCCAGCAGTGAAAGGGGGGGGGCGCTCACCGGGGAGCTGTTTTTT. Its protein product is CASSERGGALTGELFF.

This rearrangement joins TRBV19 to TRBJ1-6; D is possibly TRBD1 (6 bases). The CDR3 totals 17 residues. From germline, CDR1 is LNHDA and CDR2 SQIVND (reference sequence). The V gene lost 4 bases and the J gene lost 9 bases, with 22 bases spanning the gap. The CDR3 protein is CASSTRDIRTGGSPLHF. The CDR3 DNA sequence: TGTGCCAGTAGTACCCGGGACATTCGTACGGGGGGTTCACCCCTCCACTTT.

The gene calls are TRBV11-2 and TRBJ1-4; D remains ambiguous. There are 14 residues in the CDR3. Germline CDR1 reads SGHAT; CDR2 reads FQNNGV. The V end lost 1 base, the J end lost 2 bases, and 5 bases lay between the germline ends. The CDR3 region is CASSLAGTNEKLFF. In nucleotides, the CDR3 is TGTGCCAGCAGCTTAGCGGGGACTAATGAAAAACTGTTTTTT.

This clone occurred once. The V call is TRBV3-1 (or the pseudogene TRBV3-2), the J call TRBJ1-6, with TRBD1 identical over 7 bases. This CDR3 is 18 amino acids long. CDR1 LGHDT and CDR2 YNNKEL come from the germline V gene (reference sequence). V lost 5 bases to trimming and J lost 0 bases; unmatched junction nucleotides: 10. CDR3 loop: CASSFRQGSGSYNSPLHF. The CDR3 bases are TGTGCCAGCAGCTTCCGACAGGGATCGGGCTCCTATAATTCACCCCTCCACTTT.

V usage is TRBV7-9 and J usage is TRBJ1-1; the match to TRBD1 covers 9 bases. CDR1 is SEHNR and CDR2 is FQNEAQ in the germline V gene (reference sequence). V dropped 10 bases and J dropped 6; count of bases not matched to a gene: 9. CDR3 length: 13 residues. Here the CDR3 reads CATRDRDVPEAFF. The CDR3 region has the DNA TGTGCCACCAGGGACAGGGATGTCCCTGAAGCTTTCTTT. Full variable domain (rest looked up from reference TRBV7-9 and TRBJ1-1): DTGVSQNPRHKITKRGQNVTFRCDPISEHNRLYWYRQTLGQGPEFLTYFQNEAQLEKSRLLSDRFSAERPKGSFSTLEIQRTEQGDSAMYLCATRDRDVPEAFFGQGTRLTVV.

The V call is TRBV11-2, the J call TRBJ2-1; tentatively, D is TRBD2 (6 bases). Germline CDR1 SGHAT, CDR2 FQNNGV. The ends were cut back, 5 bases at V and 5 bases at J, with 10 bases in the middle. The CDR3 is 13 amino acids. The CDR3 sequence: CASSPTSNNEQFF. The CDR3 nucleotides are TGTGCCAGCAGCCCGACTAGTAACAATGAGCAGTTCTTC. Complete variable domain (other parts from reference TRBV11-2 and TRBJ2-1): EAGVAQSPRYKIIEKRQSVAFWCNPISGHATLYWYQQILGQGPKLLIQFQNNGVVDDSQLPKDRFSAERLKGVDSTLKIQPAKLEDSAVYLCASSPTSNNEQFFGPGTRLTVL.

The V gene is TRBV19, the J gene TRBJ1-5; D perhaps matches TRBD1 (5 bases). Germline V gives CDR1 LNHDA, CDR2 SQIVND (reference sequence). This CDR3 is built from 14 residues. V was clipped by 5 bases and J by 3 bases, with 11 bases between them. In DNA, the CDR3 is TGTGCCAGTAGTCCAGGGATGAACAATCAGCCCCAGCATTTT. It encodes CASSPGMNNQPQHF.

The CDR3 reads CASTSTGYNEQFF. CDR3 DNA: TGTGCCAGCACCTCGACAGGGTACAATGAGCAGTTCTTC. This chain connects TRBV11-3 to TRBJ2-1; the match to TRBD1 covers 7 bases. Looked up from germline, CDR1 is SGHNT and CDR2 is YENEEA. The CDR3 length is 13 residues. V shed 7 bases, J shed 4 bases, and the junction held 4 bases outside the gene matches.

V and J are TRBV6-1 and TRBJ2-1, with 8 bases identical to TRBD1. CDR1 and CDR2 from the germline V gene are MNHNS and SASEGT. V dropped 3 bases and J dropped 7; count of bases not matched to a gene: 8. CDR3 length: 15 amino acids. The CDR3 nucleotides read TGTGCCAGCAGTGACTCTTGGACAGGGCGAAATGAGCAGTTCTTC. Its protein product is CASSDSWTGRNEQFF.